One sample yielded the 16 T cell receptor delta chains listed below, sequenced in a study of gamma-delta T cells after stem cell transplantation. TCRdb redid clone calling on the RT-PCR reads using CATT. The sample records about 2,300 delta-chain clones, approximately 7.1% being singletons. Sequencing was performed on gamma-delta T cells. These receptors all come from a human donor. It is not recorded whose cells these are; they may come from a transplant donor.

By its share, this clone is medium-sized (0.01 to 0.1%). Other DNA sequences in the sample encode the same CDR3. The rearrangement joins TRDV2 to TRDJ1, with D possibly matching TRDD3 (5 bases). V dropped 0 bases and J dropped 0 bases, with 7 bases sitting between them. Germline V CDR1 and CDR2: GEAIGNYY, EKD. This CDR3 has 14 residues. Here the CDR3 DNA reads TGTGCCTGTGACACCGCTGGGAACACCGATAAACTCATCTTT. This translates into CACDTAGNTDKLIF.

The table lists this clone with a few counts. A much larger clone differs by one base, so this may be a read error. This same CDR3 is encoded by further DNA sequences in the sample. The chain links TRDV2 to TRDJ1; the match to TRDD3 covers 10 bases. Germline-derived CDR1 and CDR2 are GEAIGNYY and EKD. CDR3 length: 17 residues. Here the CDR3 reads CACDRLGDFRDTDKLIF. The CDR3 nucleotides are TGCGCCTGTGATAGACTGGGGGATTTCAGGGACACCGATAAACTCATCTTT.

Of note for this clone: This clone may be a read error of a much larger clone one base away. The chain joins TRDV2 to TRDJ1, with 12 bases fitting TRDD3. The CDR3 length is 20 residues. V dropped 1 base and J dropped 5; count of bases not matched to a gene: 19. Germline CDR1 and CDR2: GEAIGNYY and EKD. The CDR3 DNA sequence: TGTGCCTGTGACACGATCCAGCATGAACTGGGGGATACTTGGAAGGATAAACTCATCTTT. This codes for CACDTIQHELGDTWKDKLIF.

About this clone itself: This sequence may be a read error, since a much larger clone differs from it by one base. V and J are TRDV2 and TRDJ1; 12 nucleotides agree with TRDD3. Germline V gene lookup returns CDR1 GEAIGNYY and CDR2 EKD. The CDR3 spans 17 residues. The CDR3 here is CACDQLPILGDTDKPIF. The CDR3 DNA reads as TGTGCCTGTGACCAACTCCCTATACTGGGGGATACCGATAAACCCATCTTT.

The table lists this clone with a few counts. This probably arose from a read error, given a far larger clone one base away. In the same sample, other DNA sequences code for this CDR3. The rearrangement joins TRDV2 to TRDJ1; 7 bases are a match to TRDD3. V was pared by 1 base and J by 0 bases, with 1 base of the junction left unmatched. This CDR3 has 14 residues. Germline V gene lookup returns CDR1 GEAIGNYY and CDR2 EKD. The CDR3 region is CACDTGGNTDKLIF. CDR3 nucleotides: TGTGCCTGTGACACTGGGGGAAACACCGATAAACTCATCTTT.

This clone was seen a few times. Compared with germline, one end of the junction differs, possibly owing to a read error. Other DNA sequences from this sample encode an identical CDR3 as well. The chain joins TRDV2 to TRDJ1; weak D call: TRDD3 (6 bases). This CDR3 has 18 residues. CDR1 and CDR2 (germline): GEAIGNYY, EKD. This chain's CDR3 is CACDTASGDTRLRDKLIF. For the CDR3, the DNA is TGTGCCTGTGACACCGCTTCGGGGGACACACGTCTTCGAGATAAACTCATCTTC.

By share of the sample, this clone is large. The rearrangement joins TRDV2 to TRDJ1; D not certain. This CDR3 is built from 17 residues. Germline assignment: CDR1 GEAIGNYY and CDR2 EKD. The V and J ends lost 0 bases and 0 bases respectively, with 16 bases between them. DNA of the CDR3: TGTGCCTGTGACACCCTTGCTACTCGGCAGAACACCGATAAACTCATCTTT. Translating it yields CACDTLATRQNTDKLIF.

The table lists this clone with a few counts. The gene calls are TRDV2 and TRDJ1, with a possible D match to TRDD3 (6 bases). CDR3 length: 15 residues. V dropped 3 bases and J dropped 2 bases, with 15 bases sitting between them. Germline values: CDR1 GEAIGNYY, CDR2 EKD. CDR3 bases: TGTGCCTGTGACCCTTTGGGGATTTTAACCGATAAACTCATCTTT. It codes for CACDPLGILTDKLIF.

The sample holds a few counts of this clone. TCRdb lists the protein of a much larger clone for this DNA, which differs at residue 4, so this is likely a read error; the protein given here is translated from the DNA itself. The chain couples TRDV2 to TRDJ1; possible D gene TRDD2, 5 bases. The CDR3 consists of 16 residues. CDR1 is GEAIGNYY, CDR2 EKD, per germline. V was pared by 5 bases and J by 4 bases, with 22 bases between. CDR3 DNA: TGTGCCTGTGGCATCCTTCGAGGCAAGGACAGCGATAAACTCATCTTT. This codes for CACGILRGKDSDKLIF.

Notes on this clone: A far larger clone is just one base off, so this is likely a read error. This sample includes further DNA sequences coding for the same CDR3. The V call is TRDV2, the J call TRDJ1; a possible D gene is TRDD3 (5 bases). This CDR3 region has 15 residues. Germline assignment: CDR1 GEAIGNYY and CDR2 EKD. CDR3 sequence (DNA): TGTGCCTGTGACCCGGTGGGGAGGTACACCGATAAGCTCATCTTT. It encodes CACDPVGRYTDKLIF.

This clone was counted between two and nine times. A far larger clone is a single base away, which makes a read error likely. The V gene is TRDV2, the J gene TRDJ1, with 10 bases fitting TRDD3. The CDR3 covers 18 residues. CDR1 is GEAIGNYY and CDR2 is EKD in the germline V gene. V lost 0 bases, J lost 6 bases, and 15 bases stayed unmatched. CDR3 coding DNA: TGTGCCTGTGACACCTTGGAGACTGGGGGATCAGACGGTAATAAACTCATCTTT. Residues: CACDTLETGGSDGNKLIF.

By share, this clone ranks as medium-sized. The CDR3 here is CALGEPCRDTGTDKLIF. Written as DNA, the CDR3 is TGTGCTCTTGGGGAACCTTGTCGGGATACCGGCACCGATAAACTCATCTTT. V and J are TRDV1 and TRDJ1, with TRDD3 matching 7 bases. Germline CDR1 is TSWWSYY and CDR2 is QGS. V shed 1 base, J shed 1 base, and the junction held 9 bases outside the gene matches. The CDR3 is 17 amino acids.

Worth noting for this clone: A junction end diverges from the germline sequence, so it may reflect a read error. The CDR3 region is CACDTLGGLTGLYTDKHIF. The CDR3 nucleotides are TGTGCCTGTGACACCCTTGGGGGATTAACCGGCTTGTACACCGATAAACACATCTTT. J is TRDJ1 and V is TRDV2, with 8 bases identical to TRDD3. Germline loops: CDR1 GEAIGNYY, CDR2 EKD. There are 19 residues in the CDR3.

For this clone: The protein TCRdb gives is from a much larger clone and does not agree with this DNA's translation at residues 9 and 14, likely a read error; the protein shown here comes from the DNA. The chain carries TRDV2 and TRDJ1, with TRDD3 identical over 12 bases. The germline V gene has CDR1 GEAIGNYY and CDR2 EKD. CDR3 length: 19 residues. With V trimmed by 0 bases and J by 3 bases, 13 bases remained unmatched. The CDR3 spells CACDTVASAGGYASDKLIF. CDR3 nucleotide sequence: TGTGCCTGTGACACCGTGGCAAGTGCTGGGGGATACGCCTCCGATAAACTCATCTTT.

By share, this clone counts as large. The chain carries TRDV2 and TRDJ1; 12 bases align to TRDD3. Germline lookup yields CDR1 GEAIGNYY and CDR2 EKD. CDR3 size: 18 residues. The V segment lost 3 bases and the J segment 0 bases; nucleotides outside the gene matches: 10. The CDR3 region is CACDFVLGDTQYTDKLIF. DNA for the CDR3: TGTGCCTGTGACTTTGTACTGGGGGATACCCAGTACACCGATAAACTCATCTTT.

This clone was picked up a small number of times. Given a far larger clone just one base away, this is likely a sequencing read error. V gene TRDV2 combines with J gene TRDJ1; D might be TRDD3 (5 bases). The ends were cut back, 1 base at V and 5 bases at J, with 37 bases in the middle. Germline V gives CDR1 GEAIGNYY, CDR2 EKD. This CDR3 has 22 residues. CDR3 sequence: CACDTIRPAAINTGYQMDKLIF. CDR3 sequence (DNA): TGTGCCTGTGACACAATAAGGCCGGCGGCCATCAATACGGGTTATCAGATGGATAAACTCATCTTT.